This T cell receptor (beta chain) was identified during a study of early T cells in non-severe SARS-CoV-2 infection. TCRdb processed the 5' RACE reads anew with MiXCR; each CDR3 protein has one entry. The table has roughly 57,000 distinct CDR3 sequences, 10% to 15% seen once. V lost 0 bases and J lost 4, with 7 bases in between. This CDR3 region has 13 residues. CDR1 and CDR2 from the germline V gene are SGHRS and YFSETQ. This clonotype turned up a few times. This receptor was taken from an adult who was a healthcare worker with PCR-confirmed SARS-CoV-2 infection or an uninfected control (not recorded which). The sample consisted of whole blood, taken at baseline. The J gene is TRBJ1-2, the V gene TRBV5-1; no definite D call. The CDR3 is CASSLDVGYGYTF. As DNA, the CDR3 is TGCGCCAGCAGCTTGGACGTAGGCTATGGCTACACCTTC.